This entry lists 3 T cell receptor beta chains sequenced from one sample in a study of technical replicates of blood from a handful of donors. Sequencing was performed with immunoSEQ multiplex PCR; in TCRdb, only in-frame clones are kept and a portion is missing. The sample lists some 17,000 clones, 87% seen once, with over 9.5% in the top ten. Sequenced input: PBMCs. Source of these receptors: a human donor in good health.

V gene TRBV27 combines with J gene TRBJ2-7, with D possibly being TRBD1 (6 bases). The V gene lost 3 bases and the J gene lost 3 bases, with 12 bases spanning the gap. The CDR3 extends over 14 amino acids. Germline V gives CDR1 MNHEY, CDR2 SMNVEV (reference sequence). The CDR3 DNA reads as TGTGCCAGCAGTTTTGGGGGCGGAGGCTACGAGCAGTACTTC. It codes for CASSFGGGGYEQYF.

The chain links TRBV5-1 to TRBJ2-5; a possible D gene is TRBD1 (6 bases). The CDR3 is made up of 15 amino acids. Trimming removed 4 bases at V and 1 base at J, with 14 bases between. Per germline, CDR1 SGHRS and CDR2 YFSETQ. CDR3 protein: CASSPQAGVQETQYF. The CDR3 DNA sequence: TGCGCCAGCAGCCCGCAGGCAGGGGTCCAAGAGACCCAGTACTTC.

This clone has a single count. V is TRBV7-9 and J is TRBJ1-4, with 9 bases lining up with TRBD1. Germline-derived CDR1 and CDR2 are SEHNR and FQNEAQ (reference sequence). Losses at the gene ends were 6 bases for V and 6 bases for J; bases not matched to a gene: 11. The CDR3 consists of 16 residues. CDR3 protein: CASRPNRGLPDEKLFF. The CDR3 DNA follows: TGTGCCAGCAGACCGAACAGGGGGCTCCCGGATGAAAAACTGTTTTTT.